The entry below describes one TCR beta chain. Its target antigen remains unknown. No qualities accompany the bases; no much larger clone lies one base away. The germline V gene (reference sequence) specifies GTSNPN as CDR1 and SVGIG as CDR2. The CDR3 has 14 amino acids, counting the end cysteine and phenylalanine. The read is trimmed to its CDR3 DNA, 42 bases read in frame from base 1. Germline trimming amounts to 2 bases on V and 4 bases on J, with 5 as the count of junction bases outside the gene matches. The library relied on the immunoSEQ multiplex PCR assay. The clones in this table, taken by TCRdb from immuneACCESS, are in-frame only. Not every clone is retained; where verified, under half of the shortfall comes from an unresolved V gene, and the cause of the rest is unknown. The sample table contains about 88,000 clones; only one count was recorded for 95% of them. 0.34% of the sample rests with the top ten.

This entry belongs to a study of technical replicates of blood from a few donors (dated by TCRdb to about 2017). The chain is made from TRBV30 and TRBJ2-1; 7 junctional bases match TRBD2. The TCR originated in a human donor in good health. Sample: T cells isolated from PBMCs. The nucleotide sequence is given as TGTGCCTGGAGTCTGGGGACTACATACAATGAGCAGTTCTTC. This sequence encodes CAWSLGTTYNEQFF. Beyond the CDR3, the reference TRBV30 and TRBJ2-1 genes provide the residues; the full variable domain reads: SQTIHQWPATLVQPVGSPLSLECTVEGTSNPNLYWYRQAAGRGLQLLFYSVGIGQISSEVPQNLSASRPQDRQFILSSKKLLLSDSGFYLCAWSLGTTYNEQFFGPGTRLTVL.